The 6 T cell receptor beta chains below were found in one sample sequenced in a study of blood T cells in healthy people across ages. For the second PCR, which ran for 7 to 11 cycles, a sample-barcoded 5' primer and a J-beta primer mix were used. One entry per CDR3 protein, called by TCRdb with MiXCR from the 5' RACE reads. Of some 700,000 distinct CDR3 sequences detected, roughly two fifths appear once; the ten largest clones hold more than 20%. The source material was blood. The receptors were gathered from a woman aged 60-75 years in good health.

This clonotype has only a few counts. The CDR3 DNA follows: TGTGCCAGCAGGGAAGACAGTAGCTCCTACAATGAGCAGTTCTTC. Translation gives CASREDSSSYNEQFF. The V and J genes are TRBV28 and TRBJ2-1; tentatively, D is TRBD1 (5 bases). Trimming left V 6 bases short and J 0 bases short, with 12 bases between. Germline-derived CDR1 and CDR2 are MDHEN and SYDVKM. The CDR3 sequence is 15 residues long. Drawing the rest from reference TRBV28 and TRBJ2-1, the complete variable domain is DVKVTQSSRYLVKRTGEKVFLECVQDMDHENMFWYRQDPGLGLRLIYFSYDVKMKEKGDIPEGYSVSREKKERFSLILESASTNQTSMYLCASREDSSSYNEQFFGPGTRLTVL.

This clonotype was observed a few times. The V and J genes are TRBV5-1 and TRBJ2-6; 13 nucleotides line up with TRBD2. Trimming at V came to 4 bases and at J to 1 base, leaving 2 bases not matched to a gene. Germline CDR1 and CDR2: SGHRS and YFSETQ. The CDR3 runs to 17 residues. This CDR3 is CASSPLAGGSGANVLTF. DNA for the CDR3: TGCGCCAGCAGCCCACTAGCGGGAGGGTCTGGGGCCAACGTCCTGACTTTC.

The chain links TRBV20-1 to TRBJ2-1, with D possibly being TRBD2 (6 bases). V gave up 5 bases and J gave up 6 bases, with 20 bases separating them. Germline V lookup: CDR1 DFQATT, CDR2 SNEGSKA (reference sequence). The CDR3 length is 15 residues. The CDR3: CSASRRGGGVNEQFF. The CDR3 nucleotides read TGCAGTGCTTCCCGTCGGGGCGGAGGGGTCAATGAGCAGTTCTTC.

CDR3 DNA: TGTGCCAGCAGCGCGACTAGCGGGAGTTTGGATGAGCAGTTCTTC. Encoded protein: CASSATSGSLDEQFF. This rearrangement joins TRBV9 to TRBJ2-1; 12 bases are shared with TRBD2. Germline V gene data show CDR1 as SGDLS and CDR2 as YYNGEE. V lost 3 bases to trimming and J lost 8 bases; unmatched junction nucleotides: 6. The CDR3 extends over 15 amino acids.

This clonotype came up a few times. The chain combines TRBV20-1 with TRBJ2-7, with D maybe TRBD2 (6 bases). The CDR3 extends over 15 amino acids. CDR1 is DFQATT and CDR2 is SNEGSKA in the germline V gene (reference sequence). V lost 5 bases and J lost 6, with 23 bases in between. The CDR3 loop reads CSAPEGLPRGIEQYF. The CDR3 nucleotides read TGCAGTGCTCCGGAGGGACTCCCTCGCGGGATCGAGCAGTACTTC.

About this clonotype itself: A read error is possible here, since a much larger clone lies one base away. The chain joins TRBV4-2 to TRBJ2-7; D gene uncertain. Germline V gene sequence: CDR1 LGHNA, CDR2 YNFKEQ. CDR3 length: 15 residues. V was pared by 0 bases and J by 6 bases, with 15 bases between. This CDR3 is CASSQDPATTCEQYF. The CDR3 coding sequence is TGTGCCAGCAGCCAAGATCCGGCGACCACTTGCGAGCAGTACTTC.